The 23 T cell receptor beta chains below were found in one sample sequenced in a study of blood T cell repertoires in COVID-19. Using immunoSEQ multiplex PCR, the repertoire was profiled, and TCRdb retains in-frame clones only, with some absent. The sample consists of 120,000 to 150,000 clones, approximately 84% of them appearing once. Source material: peripheral blood. These receptors originate from a human donor in a cohort sampled during active COVID-19.

V usage is TRBV6-5 and J usage is TRBJ1-4; 9 bases are shared with TRBD1. Trimming removed 6 bases from V and 8 bases from J; junction bases left unmatched: 7. The CDR3 runs 14 residues. Germline V gene lookup returns CDR1 MNHEY and CDR2 SVGAGI. CDR3 bases: TGTGCCAGCAGCAGGGACAGGGTGGGCGAAAAACTGTTTTTT. Its protein is CASSRDRVGEKLFF.

This clone is a singleton in its sample. The CDR3 sequence: CASLGIGGRNQPQHF. The CDR3 region has the DNA TGTGCCAGCCTTGGGATAGGGGGTCGGAATCAGCCCCAGCATTTT. The chain recombines TRBV2 with TRBJ1-5; perhaps TRBD1 as D (6 bases). This CDR3 comprises 15 residues. CDR1 SNHLY and CDR2 FYNNEI come from the germline V gene. Deletions cut 8 bases from V and 4 bases from J, with 18 bases between.

The chain has TRBV19 and TRBJ2-3; maybe TRBD2 (7 bases). Trimming removed 5 bases at V and 2 bases at J, with 20 bases between. The CDR3 sequence is 17 residues long. Germline-derived CDR1 and CDR2 are LNHDA and SQIVND (reference sequence). The CDR3: CASSVPGERGVTDTQYF. The CDR3 DNA follows: TGTGCCAGTAGTGTCCCAGGGGAGCGGGGCGTCACAGATACGCAGTATTTT.

This clone was detected only a few times. This chain joins TRBV7-9 and TRBJ2-2; D is unclear. Deletions cut 4 bases from V and 4 bases from J, with 4 bases between. This CDR3 has 12 residues. Germline V gives CDR1 SEHNR, CDR2 FQNEAQ (reference sequence). The CDR3 DNA reads TGTGCCAGCAGCTCCCTCACCGGGGAGCTGTTTTTT. It encodes CASSSLTGELFF.

This chain links TRBV9 with TRBJ2-5; 9 positions agree with TRBD2. The CDR3 has 16 amino acids. Trimming cost V 0 bases and J 1 base; bases outside gene matches: 4. Germline loops: CDR1 SGDLS, CDR2 YYNGEE. The CDR3 is CASSVGSGGAQETQYF. In DNA form, the CDR3 reads TGTGCCAGCAGCGTAGGTAGCGGGGGAGCCCAAGAGACCCAGTACTTC.

In the case of this clone: One end of the junction does not line up with germline, which may come from a read error. The chain joins TRBV7-7 to TRBJ2-6; tentatively, D is TRBD2 (6 bases). Germline CDR1 SSHAT, CDR2 FNYEAQ (reference sequence). This CDR3 region has 16 residues. The CDR3 loop is CASSRLTGAGANVLTF. CDR3 sequence (DNA): TGTGCTAGCAGCAGACTGACGGGGGCTGGGGCCAACGTCCTGACTTTC.

This clone appeared a few times. This rearrangement joins TRBV2 to TRBJ2-1, with D uncertain. The CDR3 totals 12 residues. The germline V gene encodes CDR1 SNHLY and CDR2 FYNNEI. Trimming took 4 bases from V and 3 from J, leaving 4 bases between them. The CDR3 coding sequence is TGTGCCAGCAGTGTAGACTACAATGAGCAGTTCTTC. Translating gives CASSVDYNEQFF.

This clone showed up just a few times. The sample has other DNA sequences that encode this CDR3 too. The chain is built from TRBV28 and TRBJ1-5; D is perhaps TRBD1 (6 bases). The CDR3 has 14 residues. In germline, CDR1 is MDHEN, CDR2 SYDVKM. CDR3: CASSRGYSNQPQHF. The CDR3 nucleotides are TGTGCATCCTCGAGGGGGTATAGCAATCAGCCCCAGCATTTT.

The chain links TRBV5-1 to TRBJ2-1, with 10 bases aligning to TRBD2. The V segment lost 4 bases and the J segment 6 bases; nucleotides outside the gene matches: 10. The CDR3 loop spans 16 amino acids. Germline-derived CDR1 and CDR2 are SGHRS and YFSETQ. As DNA, the CDR3 is TGCGCCAGCAGCGACGAGACCGGGACTAGCGTCAATGAGCAGTTCTTC. Translation gives CASSDETGTSVNEQFF.

This clone has a handful of counts. The chain recombines TRBV7-2 with TRBJ2-7, with D unresolved. Germline V gene data show CDR1 as SGHTA and CDR2 as FQGNSA. V lost 4 bases and J lost 2, with 3 bases in between. The CDR3 covers 11 residues. The CDR3 bases are TGTGCCAGCAGCTCCGCCTACGAGCAGTACTTC. It is translated as CASSSAYEQYF.

The chain carries TRBV9 and TRBJ1-6; tentatively, D is TRBD1 (6 bases). This CDR3 is 15 amino acids long. CDR1 and CDR2 from the germline V gene are SGDLS and YYNGEE. V was cut by 0 bases and J by 9 bases, with 13 bases left in between. CDR3 sequence reads: CASSVVGAGGSPLHF. CDR3 bases: TGTGCCAGCAGCGTAGTGGGGGCCGGAGGTTCACCCCTCCACTTT.

This clone was recorded once. The rearrangement uses TRBV12-3 or TRBV12-4 and TRBJ1-5; no clear D gene. V was clipped by 5 bases and J by 11 bases, with 10 bases between them. This CDR3 is 11 amino acids long. CDR3 coding DNA: TGTGCCAGCAGTAACCGCGGGGCCCAGCATTTT. Its translation is CASSNRGAQHF.

The gene calls are TRBV5-4 and TRBJ2-7; TRBD1 aligns across 9 bases. CDR1 is SGHNT and CDR2 is YYREEE in the germline V gene (reference sequence). J lost 4 bases, V lost 0 bases, and 5 bases had no gene match. There are 15 residues in the CDR3. CDR3 coding DNA: TGTGCCAGCAGCTTGGGACAGGGGGGTAGATACGAGCAGTACTTC. Residues: CASSLGQGGRYEQYF. The entire variable domain, with the rest obtained from reference TRBV5-4 and TRBJ2-7, is as follows: ETGVTQSPTHLIKTRGQQVTLRCSSQSGHNTVSWYQQALGQGPQFIFQYYREEENGRGNFPPRFSGLQFPNYSSELNVNALELDDSALYLCASSLGQGGRYEQYFGPGTRLTVT.

This chain connects TRBV7-9 to TRBJ1-1, with TRBD1 as a possible D gene (6 bases). CDR1 and CDR2 from the germline V gene are SEHNR and FQNEAQ (reference sequence). The length of the CDR3 is 14 residues. V shed 3 bases and J shed 5 bases, with 13 bases lying between them. CDR3 bases: TGTGCCAGCAGCTTTCCAGGGGCGCGGACTGAAGCTTTCTTT. Translated: CASSFPGARTEAFF.

J is TRBJ2-2 and V is TRBV7-2, with 10 nucleotides matching TRBD1. The ends lost 5 bases at V and 6 bases at J; junction bases unmatched: 9. From germline, CDR1 is SGHTA and CDR2 FQGNSA. The CDR3 contains 16 residues. In DNA form, the CDR3 reads TGTGCCAGCAGCGCTGACAGGGGGCGCGTTGCCGGGGAGCTGTTTTTT. It codes for CASSADRGRVAGELFF.

The chain combines TRBV11-2 with TRBJ2-1; D remains unclear. The germline V gene has CDR1 SGHAT and CDR2 FQNNGV. Trimming pared 0 bases from V and 1 base from J, leaving 10 bases between. This CDR3 spans 16 amino acids. CDR3 DNA: TGTGCCAGCAGCTTAGACTTAGTTCCTTCCTACAATGAGCAGTTCTTC. This sequence encodes CASSLDLVPSYNEQFF.

J is TRBJ1-6 and V is TRBV19, with D unresolved. CDR1 and CDR2 from the germline V gene are LNHDA and SQIVND (reference sequence). V lost 7 bases and J lost 0, with 10 bases in between. The CDR3 has 15 amino acids. CDR3 protein: CASTVSLSYNSPLHF. The CDR3 DNA reads TGTGCCAGTACCGTCAGTCTCTCCTATAATTCACCCCTCCACTTT. The full variable domain, its missing parts supplied by reference TRBV19 and TRBJ1-6, is DGGITQSPKYLFRKEGQNVTLSCEQNLNHDAMYWYRQDPGQGLRLIYYSQIVNDFQKGDIAEGYSVSREKKESFPLTVTSAQKNPTAFYLCASTVSLSYNSPLHFGNGTRLTVT.

The chain recombines TRBV28 with TRBJ1-5; D is ambiguous. CDR3 length equals 14 residues. Trimming took off 6 bases at V and 7 bases at J, with 16 bases between the two ends. The germline V gene encodes CDR1 MDHEN and CDR2 SYDVKM. Here the CDR3 reads CASRPLDFRQPQHF. The CDR3 DNA follows: TGTGCCAGCAGACCGCTGGACTTTAGGCAGCCCCAGCATTTT. The full variable domain, its missing parts supplied by reference TRBV28 and TRBJ1-5, is DVKVTQSSRYLVKRTGEKVFLECVQDMDHENMFWYRQDPGLGLRLIYFSYDVKMKEKGDIPEGYSVSREKKERFSLILESASTNQTSMYLCASRPLDFRQPQHFGDGTRLSIL.

V gene TRBV18 combines with J gene TRBJ1-1; possible D gene TRBD1, 6 bases. The CDR3 runs 14 residues. Germline lookup yields CDR1 KGHSH and CDR2 LQKENI. With 3 bases removed from V and 6 bases from J, the gap between germline ends came to 14 bases. The CDR3 spells CASSPQGPSAEAFF. The CDR3, as DNA: TGTGCCAGCTCACCCCAGGGGCCCTCCGCTGAAGCTTTCTTT. The full variable domain, its missing parts supplied by reference TRBV18 and TRBJ1-1, is NAGVMQNPRHLVRRRGQEARLRCSPMKGHSHVYWYRQLPEEGLKFMVYLQKENIIDESGMPKERFSAEFPKEGPSILRIQQVVRGDSAAYFCASSPQGPSAEAFFGQGTRLTVV.

The genes are TRBV9 and TRBJ1-3; no clear D. The V end was cut by 4 bases, the J end by 0 bases, with 11 bases between. CDR1 is SGDLS and CDR2 is YYNGEE in the germline V gene. CDR3 size: 15 residues. The CDR3 coding sequence is TGTGCCAGCAGCCCCCGGCGGAGCTCTGGAAACACCATATATTTT. It specifies CASSPRRSSGNTIYF.

A single count supports this clone. This chain uses TRBV19 with TRBJ2-7; D perhaps matches TRBD2 (7 bases). Germline V gene data show CDR1 as LNHDA and CDR2 as SQIVND (reference sequence). CDR3 length: 16 amino acids. The germline V and J ends were trimmed by 5 bases and 0 bases, with 17 bases remaining between them. The CDR3 reads CASSFGRGGGSYEQYF. The CDR3 coding sequence is TGTGCCAGTAGTTTTGGTCGCGGGGGCGGCTCCTACGAGCAGTACTTC.

The chain couples TRBV28 to TRBJ2-2; the D is unclear. There are 14 residues in the CDR3. Trimming removed 2 bases from V and 2 bases from J, with 6 bases in between. Looked up from germline, CDR1 is MDHEN and CDR2 is SYDVKM. CDR3 bases: TGTGCCAGCAGTTTAGTACATAACACCGGGGAGCTGTTTTTT. This translates into CASSLVHNTGELFF.

The chain employs TRBV11-2 and TRBJ1-6, with D perhaps TRBD1 (6 bases). Germline V lookup: CDR1 SGHAT, CDR2 FQNNGV. With 2 bases removed from V and 8 bases from J, the gap between germline ends came to 16 bases. The CDR3 loop spans 16 amino acids. CDR3 region: CASSLPDSRRDSPLHF. DNA of the CDR3: TGTGCCAGCAGCTTACCGGACAGCCGGCGGGATTCACCCCTCCACTTT. The full variable domain, its missing parts supplied by reference TRBV11-2 and TRBJ1-6, is EAGVAQSPRYKIIEKRQSVAFWCNPISGHATLYWYQQILGQGPKLLIQFQNNGVVDDSQLPKDRFSAERLKGVDSTLKIQPAKLEDSAVYLCASSLPDSRRDSPLHFGNGTRLTVT.